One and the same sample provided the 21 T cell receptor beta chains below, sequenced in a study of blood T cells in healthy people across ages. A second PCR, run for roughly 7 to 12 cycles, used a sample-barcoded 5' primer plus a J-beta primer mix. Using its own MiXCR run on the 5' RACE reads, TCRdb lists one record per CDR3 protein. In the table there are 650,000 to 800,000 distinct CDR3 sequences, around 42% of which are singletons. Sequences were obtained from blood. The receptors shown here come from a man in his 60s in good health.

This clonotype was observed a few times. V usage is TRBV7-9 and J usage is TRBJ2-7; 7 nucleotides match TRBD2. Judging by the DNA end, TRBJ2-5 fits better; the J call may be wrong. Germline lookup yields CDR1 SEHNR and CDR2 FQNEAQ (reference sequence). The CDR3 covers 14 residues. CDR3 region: CASSKGLQKETQYF. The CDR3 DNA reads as TGTGCCAGCAGCAAGGGACTACAGAAAGAGACCCAGTACTTC.

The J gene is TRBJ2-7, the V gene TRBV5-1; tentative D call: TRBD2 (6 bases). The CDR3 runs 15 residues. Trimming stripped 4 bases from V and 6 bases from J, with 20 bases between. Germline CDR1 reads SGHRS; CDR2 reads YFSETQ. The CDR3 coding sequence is TGCGCCAGCAGCCTCCTGTATGGGGCGGGAAGCGAGCAGTACTTC. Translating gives CASSLLYGAGSEQYF.

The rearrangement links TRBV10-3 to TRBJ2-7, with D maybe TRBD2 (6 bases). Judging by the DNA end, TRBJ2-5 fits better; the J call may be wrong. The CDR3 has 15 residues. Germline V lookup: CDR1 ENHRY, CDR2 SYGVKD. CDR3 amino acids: CAISEGGASRETQYF. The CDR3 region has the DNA TGTGCCATCAGTGAAGGCGGGGCCTCCCGAGAGACCCAGTACTTC.

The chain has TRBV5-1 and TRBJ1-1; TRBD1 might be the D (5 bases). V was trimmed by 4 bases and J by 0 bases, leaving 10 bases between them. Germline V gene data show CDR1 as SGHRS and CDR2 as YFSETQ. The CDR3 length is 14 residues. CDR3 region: CASSIGTVNTEAFF. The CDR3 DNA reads TGCGCCAGCAGCATTGGGACGGTGAACACTGAAGCTTTCTTT.

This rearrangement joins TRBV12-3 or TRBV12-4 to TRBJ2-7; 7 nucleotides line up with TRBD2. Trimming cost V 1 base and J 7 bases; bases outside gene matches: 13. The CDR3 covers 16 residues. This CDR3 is CASSLEAGMGYNEQYF. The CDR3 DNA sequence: TGTGCCAGCAGTTTAGAAGCGGGGATGGGGTACAATGAGCAGTACTTC.

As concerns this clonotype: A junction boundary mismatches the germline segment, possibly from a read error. The DNA of the CDR3 is TGCGCCACCAGCTACTCTCACGACAGCGACCAAGAGACCCAGTACTTC. Encoded protein: CATSYSHDSDQETQYF. The chain employs TRBV15 and TRBJ2-5, with a possible D match to TRBD1 (5 bases). In germline, CDR1 is LNHNV, CDR2 YYDKDF (reference sequence). This CDR3 has 16 residues.

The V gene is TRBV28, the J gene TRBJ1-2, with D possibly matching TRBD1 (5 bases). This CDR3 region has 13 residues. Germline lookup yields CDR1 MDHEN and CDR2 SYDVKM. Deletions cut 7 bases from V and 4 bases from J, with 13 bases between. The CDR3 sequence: CASKPGGGYGYTF. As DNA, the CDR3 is TGTGCCAGCAAACCTGGGGGGGGCTATGGCTACACCTTC.

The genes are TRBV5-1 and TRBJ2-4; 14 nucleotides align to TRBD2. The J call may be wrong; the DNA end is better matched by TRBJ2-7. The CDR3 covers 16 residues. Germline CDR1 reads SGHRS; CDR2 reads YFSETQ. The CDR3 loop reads CASRTSGGATYYEQYF. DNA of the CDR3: TGCGCCAGCAGGACTAGCGGGGGGGCGACCTACTACGAGCAGTACTTC.

The CDR3 reads CASSQRQLTRRPETQYF. The DNA of the CDR3 is TGTGCCAGCAGCCAACGACAGCTCACCCGCAGGCCGGAGACCCAGTACTTC. This chain connects TRBV7-2 to TRBJ2-5; tentatively, D is TRBD1 (5 bases). The CDR3 has 17 residues. The V end was cut by 5 bases, the J end by 5 bases, with 24 bases between. Germline lookup yields CDR1 SGHTA and CDR2 FQGNSA. The full variable domain, its missing parts supplied by reference TRBV7-2 and TRBJ2-5, is GAGVSQSPSNKVTEKGKDVELRCDPISGHTALYWYRQSLGQGLEFLIYFQGNSAPDKSGLPSDRFSAERTGGSVSTLTIQRTQQEDSAVYLCASSQRQLTRRPETQYFGPGTRLLVL.

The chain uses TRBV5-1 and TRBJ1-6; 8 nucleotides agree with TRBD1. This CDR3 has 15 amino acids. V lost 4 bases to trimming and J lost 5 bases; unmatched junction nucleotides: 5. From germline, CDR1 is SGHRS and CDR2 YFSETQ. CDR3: CASSPSTGDNSPLHF. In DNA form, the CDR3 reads TGCGCCAGCAGCCCGTCGACAGGGGATAATTCACCCCTCCACTTT.

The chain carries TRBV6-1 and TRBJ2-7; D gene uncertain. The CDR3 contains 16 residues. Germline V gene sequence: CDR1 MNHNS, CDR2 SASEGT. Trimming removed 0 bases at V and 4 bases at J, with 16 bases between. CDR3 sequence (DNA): TGTGCCAGCAGTGAAGCGACGGCAGGTAGATTGTACGAGCAGTACTTC. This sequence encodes CASSEATAGRLYEQYF.

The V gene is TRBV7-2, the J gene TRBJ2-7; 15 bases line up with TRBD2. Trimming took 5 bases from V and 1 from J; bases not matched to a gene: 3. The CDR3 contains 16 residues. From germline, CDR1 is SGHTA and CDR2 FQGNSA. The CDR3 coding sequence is TGTGCCAGCAGCATGGGGACTAGCGGGGGGTCCTACGAGCAGTACTTC. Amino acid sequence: CASSMGTSGGSYEQYF.

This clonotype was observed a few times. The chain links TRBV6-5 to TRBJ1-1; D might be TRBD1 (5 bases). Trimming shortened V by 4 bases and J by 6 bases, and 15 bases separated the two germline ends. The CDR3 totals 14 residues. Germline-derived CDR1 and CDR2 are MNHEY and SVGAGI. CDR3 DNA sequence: TGTGCCAGCAGTTTAGACGGGGGTCCTGCTGAAGCTTTCTTT. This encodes CASSLDGGPAEAFF.

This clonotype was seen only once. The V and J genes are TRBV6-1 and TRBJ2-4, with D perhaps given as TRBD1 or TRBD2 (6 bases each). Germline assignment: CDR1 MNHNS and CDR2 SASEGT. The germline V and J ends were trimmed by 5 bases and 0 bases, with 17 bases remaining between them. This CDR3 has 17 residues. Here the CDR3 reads CASSPGGPFLAKNIQYF. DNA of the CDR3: TGTGCCAGCAGTCCCGGGGGCCCCTTTTTAGCCAAAAACATTCAGTACTTC.

Written as DNA, the CDR3 is TGTGCCAGCAGCTTGGAAGGGGTCCGGAAGGGCTACACCTTC. It encodes CASSLEGVRKGYTF. The rearrangement links TRBV5-4 to TRBJ1-2, with D possibly TRBD1 on 5 matching bases. Germline V gene data show CDR1 as SGHNT and CDR2 as YYREEE (reference sequence). This CDR3 is built from 14 residues. The ends were cut back, 0 bases at V and 8 bases at J, with 14 bases in the middle.

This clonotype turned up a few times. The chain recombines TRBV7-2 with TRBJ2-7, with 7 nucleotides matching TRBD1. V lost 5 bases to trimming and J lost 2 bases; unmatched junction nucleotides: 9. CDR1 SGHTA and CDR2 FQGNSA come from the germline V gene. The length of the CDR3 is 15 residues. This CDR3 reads CASSQGLGQPYEQYF. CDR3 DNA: TGTGCCAGCAGCCAGGGGTTGGGACAGCCCTACGAGCAGTACTTC. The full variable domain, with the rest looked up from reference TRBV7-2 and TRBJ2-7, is GAGVSQSPSNKVTEKGKDVELRCDPISGHTALYWYRQSLGQGLEFLIYFQGNSAPDKSGLPSDRFSAERTGGSVSTLTIQRTQQEDSAVYLCASSQGLGQPYEQYFGPGTRLTVT.

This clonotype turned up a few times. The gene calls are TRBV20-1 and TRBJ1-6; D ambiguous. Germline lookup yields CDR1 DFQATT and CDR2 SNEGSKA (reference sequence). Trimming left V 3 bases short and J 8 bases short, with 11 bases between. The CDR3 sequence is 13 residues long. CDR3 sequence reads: CSASTGVDSPLHF. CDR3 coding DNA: TGCAGTGCTAGTACGGGCGTGGATTCACCCCTCCACTTT.

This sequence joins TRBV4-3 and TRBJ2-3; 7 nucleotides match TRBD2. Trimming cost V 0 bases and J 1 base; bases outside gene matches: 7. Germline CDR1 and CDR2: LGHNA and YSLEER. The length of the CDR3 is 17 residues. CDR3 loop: CASSQDPQGGGTDTQYF. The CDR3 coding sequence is TGCGCCAGCAGCCAAGACCCCCAGGGAGGGGGCACAGATACGCAGTATTTT.

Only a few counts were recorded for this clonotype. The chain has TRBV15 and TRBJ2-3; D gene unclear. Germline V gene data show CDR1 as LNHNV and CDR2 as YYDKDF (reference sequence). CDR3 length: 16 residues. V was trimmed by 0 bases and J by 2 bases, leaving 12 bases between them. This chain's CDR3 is CATSREMASPTDTQYF. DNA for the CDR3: TGTGCCACCAGCAGAGAAATGGCCAGTCCCACAGATACGCAGTATTTT.

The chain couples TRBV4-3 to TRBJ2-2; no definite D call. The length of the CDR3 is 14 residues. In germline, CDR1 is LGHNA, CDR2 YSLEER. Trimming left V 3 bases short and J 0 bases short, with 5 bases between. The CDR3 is CASSQGSNTGELFF. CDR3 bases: TGCGCCAGCAGCCAGGGTTCGAACACCGGGGAGCTGTTTTTT.

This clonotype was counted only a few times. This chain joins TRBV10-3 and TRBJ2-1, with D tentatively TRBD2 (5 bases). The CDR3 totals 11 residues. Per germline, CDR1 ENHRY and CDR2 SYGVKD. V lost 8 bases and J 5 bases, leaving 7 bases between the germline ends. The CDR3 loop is CAIAGNNEQFF. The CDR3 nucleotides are TGTGCCATCGCCGGGAACAATGAGCAGTTCTTC.